This TCR beta chain derives from a study of T-cell reconstitution after alpha-beta-depleted transplantation in children. Study-wide points: One year after transplant, T-cell counts and diversity came mostly from newly produced T cells. Surviving recipient T cells and thymic progenitors accounted for the high day-60 TCRbeta diversity observed in some patients. Several hundred graft clones that had expanded were reportedly the source of alpha-beta T cells about two months after transplant.

There are many counts of this clonotype. Its antigen is not known. The CDR3 consists of 13 residues. Looked up from germline, CDR1 is DFQATT and CDR2 is SNEGSKA (reference sequence). V trimming: 3 bases; J trimming: 6 bases; junction bases outside the gene matches: 7. Unique molecular identifiers were built into the TCRbeta library. TCRdb processed the PCR reads anew with MiXCR; each CDR3 protein has one entry. The data show 140,000 or so distinct CDR3 sequences, about 8.8% seen once. The clonotype was recovered from a female patient younger than 10 who had a stem cell transplant for congenital amegakaryocytic thrombocytopenia, so the T cells may come from the graft donor. Source: PBMCs, mostly from graft donor cells, taken 180 days after TCRalphabeta/CD19-depleted stem cell transplant. J is TRBJ2-7 and V is TRBV20-1; TRBD2 matches at 8 bases. The DNA of the CDR3 is TGCAGTGCTAGCGTCGGGGGGGCCGTCGAGCAGTACTTC. This encodes CSASVGGAVEQYF.